These 27 T cell receptor beta chains came from one sample sequenced in a study of blood T cell repertoires in COVID-19. The assay was immunoSEQ multiplex PCR, and TCRdb's table has in-frame clones only and misses some. The repertoire consists of 150,000 or so clones, with roughly 80% occurring once and the leading ten covering around 3.7%. The source material was PBMCs or T cells enriched from blood (not recorded which). The origin of the receptors is a woman aged 55 to 70 who had recovered from COVID-19.

The V call is TRBV21-1, the J call TRBJ2-1; TRBD2, the D gene given by the table, was not confirmed from the DNA. TRBV21-1 is a pseudogene locus. This CDR3 region has 15 residues. DNA of the CDR3: TGTGCCAGCAGCAAACGGCGGGGGGCCTACAATGAGCAGTTCTTC. It specifies CASSKRRGAYNEQFF.

The gene calls are TRBV28 and TRBJ2-5, with 7 bases identical to TRBD1. Germline V CDR1 and CDR2: MDHEN, SYDVKM. The V and J ends lost 7 bases and 5 bases, in that order; junction bases with no gene match: 7. This CDR3 spans 13 amino acids. Here the CDR3 DNA reads TGTGCCAGCACCGCGCCCAGGGGGGAGACCCAGTACTTC. Encoded protein: CASTAPRGETQYF.

V is TRBV7-6 and J is TRBJ2-3; TRBD1 is a possible D gene (5 bases). V lost 4 bases to trimming and J lost 5 bases, with 13 bases between them. The CDR3 runs to 14 residues. Germline V gene lookup returns CDR1 SGHVS and CDR2 FNYEAQ. This CDR3 is CASSSRSQGDTQYF. The DNA for the CDR3 is TGTGCCAGCAGCTCTCGGTCCCAGGGAGATACGCAGTATTTT. Full variable domain (rest looked up from reference TRBV7-6 and TRBJ2-3): GAGVSQSPRYKVTKRGQDVALRCDPISGHVSLYWYRQALGQGPEFLTYFNYEAQQDKSGLPNDRFSAERPEGSISTLTIQRTEQRDSAMYRCASSSRSQGDTQYFGPGTRLTVL.

On this clone itself: Distinct nucleotide sequences in the sample also encode this CDR3. The CDR3 nucleotides read TGTGCCACCAGTGAGAGCAGCGGAAGTAGGGAGACCCAGTACTTC. Amino acids: CATSESSGSRETQYF. The chain is built from TRBV24-1 and TRBJ2-5; tentatively, D is TRBD2 (5 bases). In germline, CDR1 is KGHDR, CDR2 SFDVKD. Deletions cut 4 bases from V and 5 bases from J, with 16 bases between. The CDR3 has 15 residues.

The gene calls are TRBV2 and TRBJ1-2; tentatively, D is TRBD1 (6 bases). Germline lookup yields CDR1 SNHLY and CDR2 FYNNEI. V lost 0 bases, J lost 6 bases, and 14 bases lay in between. This CDR3 has 15 amino acids. CDR3 nucleotides: TGTGCCAGCAGTGAAGCGCTTCGGACAGATGATGGCTACACCTTC. This sequence encodes CASSEALRTDDGYTF. The whole variable domain, remainder taken from reference TRBV2 and TRBJ1-2, is EPEVTQTPSHQVTQMGQEVILRCVPISNHLYFYWYRQILGQKVEFLVSFYNNEISEKSEIFDDQFSVERPDGSNFTLKIRSTKLEDSAMYFCASSEALRTDDGYTFGSGTRLTVV.

V is TRBV24-1 and J is TRBJ1-1; 9 bases align to TRBD1. Germline lookup yields CDR1 KGHDR and CDR2 SFDVKD. CDR3 length: 17 residues. J gave up 3 bases and V 1 base, and 8 bases lay outside the gene matches. CDR3 sequence (DNA): TGTGCCACCAGTGATTTTCCGCAGGACAGGGGACACACTGAAGCTTTCTTT. It translates to CATSDFPQDRGHTEAFF.

This chain links TRBV19 with TRBJ1-2, with TRBD1 matching 9 bases. This CDR3 is built from 15 residues. V was pared by 6 bases and J by 2 bases, with 7 bases of the junction left unmatched. Germline V gene data show CDR1 as LNHDA and CDR2 as SQIVND (reference sequence). The CDR3 DNA follows: TGTGCCAGTAGGGAGGGACAGGGCGAGAACTATGGCTACACCTTC. Protein sequence: CASREGQGENYGYTF.

The chain recombines TRBV19 with TRBJ2-3, with 8 nucleotides matching TRBD2. Trimming removed 6 bases from V and 1 base from J; junction bases left unmatched: 6. Looked up from germline, CDR1 is LNHDA and CDR2 is SQIVND (reference sequence). The CDR3 spans 15 residues. CDR3 coding DNA: TGTGCCAGTAGAACGATAGCGGGGCGCACAGATACGCAGTATTTT. This encodes CASRTIAGRTDTQYF.

The gene calls are TRBV5-6 and TRBJ1-2; possible D gene TRBD1, 6 bases. The CDR3 totals 15 residues. V lost 1 base and J lost 2, with 12 bases in between. Germline V lookup: CDR1 SGHDT, CDR2 YYEEEE. The CDR3 is CASSLFRGNNYGYTF. In DNA, the CDR3 is TGTGCCAGCAGCTTGTTCAGGGGAAACAACTATGGCTACACCTTC.

This rearrangement joins TRBV25-1 to TRBJ2-5, with D uncertain. Germline CDR1 reads MGHDK; CDR2 reads SYGVNS. Trimming left V 4 bases short and J 5 bases short, with 5 bases between. This CDR3 has 11 amino acids. CDR3 sequence (DNA): TGTGCCAGCAGTGCCCTGGAGACCCAGTACTTC. Its protein is CASSALETQYF.

The V call is TRBV5-1, the J call TRBJ2-3, with 10 bases that match TRBD2. This CDR3 is built from 18 residues. V lost 1 base and J lost 0; bases outside the gene matches: 8. Germline-derived CDR1 and CDR2 are SGHRS and YFSETQ. In DNA, the CDR3 is TGCGCCAGCAGCTTGTCTACTCTAGCGGGGGCCAGCACAGATACGCAGTATTTT. It codes for CASSLSTLAGASTDTQYF.

This clone was seen a few times. CDR3 sequence (DNA): TGTGCCAGCAGTGCTAATCCGGATACGCAGTATTTT. Protein: CASSANPDTQYF. The chain joins TRBV6-2 or TRBV6-3 to TRBJ2-3; no reliable D call. From germline, CDR1 is MNHEY and CDR2 SVGEGT. This CDR3 comprises 12 residues. The V end lost 5 bases, the J end lost 6 bases, and 9 bases lay between the germline ends.

The chain joins TRBV14 to TRBJ2-5; 7 bases align to TRBD2. The CDR3 is 16 residues long. Germline V gene sequence: CDR1 SGHDN, CDR2 FVKESK. V lost 2 bases and J lost 1; bases outside the gene matches: 7. The CDR3 nucleotides are TGTGCCAGCAGCCAATACGTCGGGGGGATCCAAGAGACCCAGTACTTC. As protein: CASSQYVGGIQETQYF.

This rearrangement joins TRBV7-8 to TRBJ2-3; TRBD2 agrees at 7 bases. CDR3 size: 15 residues. Germline assignment: CDR1 SGHVS and CDR2 FQNEAQ. V trimming: 1 base; J trimming: 2 bases; junction bases outside the gene matches: 3. CDR3 sequence reads: CASSLERGITDTQYF. In nucleotides, the CDR3 is TGTGCCAGCAGCTTAGAGCGGGGTATCACAGATACGCAGTATTTT. Using reference TRBV7-8 and TRBJ2-3 for the parts outside the CDR3, the full variable domain is GAGVSQSPRYKVAKRGQDVALRCDPISGHVSLFWYQQALGQGPEFLTYFQNEAQLDKSGLPSDRFFAERPEGSVSTLKIQRTQQEDSAVYLCASSLERGITDTQYFGPGTRLTVL.

The genes are TRBV7-2 and TRBJ1-1; D might be TRBD1 (6 bases). The length of the CDR3 is 15 residues. Germline CDR1 is SGHTA and CDR2 is FQGNSA. V was clipped by 7 bases and J by 1 base, with 16 bases between them. CDR3 DNA: TGTGCCAGCAAGTCGCCAGGGGCGGGGAACACTGAAGCTTTCTTT. Residues: CASKSPGAGNTEAFF.

This clone was observed a few times. This chain links TRBV2 with TRBJ2-2; TRBD2 aligns across 11 bases. This CDR3 spans 15 amino acids. Germline V gene lookup returns CDR1 SNHLY and CDR2 FYNNEI. The V gene end was trimmed by 8 bases and the J gene end by 5 bases; junction bases not matched to a gene: 7. The CDR3: CASGQTSGATGELFF. The DNA for the CDR3 is TGTGCCAGCGGCCAGACTAGCGGGGCTACCGGGGAGCTGTTTTTT.

The chain uses TRBV5-4 and TRBJ2-7; D unclear. Germline assignment: CDR1 SGHNT and CDR2 YYREEE (reference sequence). This CDR3 is 15 amino acids long. Trimming removed 2 bases from V and 0 bases from J, with 12 bases in between. The CDR3 loop reads CASSLKLLGSYEQYF. The CDR3 region has the DNA TGTGCCAGCAGCTTAAAGTTGCTAGGCTCCTACGAGCAGTACTTC. The full variable domain, rest sourced from reference TRBV5-4 and TRBJ2-7, is ETGVTQSPTHLIKTRGQQVTLRCSSQSGHNTVSWYQQALGQGPQFIFQYYREEENGRGNFPPRFSGLQFPNYSSELNVNALELDDSALYLCASSLKLLGSYEQYFGPGTRLTVT.

This clone was counted between two and nine times. The gene calls are TRBV19 and TRBJ1-6, with 8 nucleotides matching TRBD1. After removal of 2 bases from V and 10 bases from J, the junction contained 10 bases not matched to a gene. The CDR3 consists of 16 residues. CDR1 is LNHDA, CDR2 SQIVND, per germline (reference sequence). This CDR3 is CASSIRPVTGVSPLHF. CDR3 sequence (DNA): TGTGCCAGTAGTATACGTCCTGTGACAGGGGTCTCACCCCTCCACTTT. The full variable domain, in which reference TRBV19 and TRBJ1-6 provide the parts outside the CDR3, is DGGITQSPKYLFRKEGQNVTLSCEQNLNHDAMYWYRQDPGQGLRLIYYSQIVNDFQKGDIAEGYSVSREKKESFPLTVTSAQKNPTAFYLCASSIRPVTGVSPLHFGNGTRLTVT.

The V gene is TRBV2, the J gene TRBJ2-7; 8 bases align to TRBD1. The CDR3 length is 14 residues. Per germline, CDR1 SNHLY and CDR2 FYNNEI. The junction had 5 bases not matched to a gene; V was cut back by 4 bases and J by 3 bases. CDR3 residues: CASSAQGGIYEQYF. As DNA, the CDR3 is TGTGCCAGCAGTGCACAGGGGGGAATCTACGAGCAGTACTTC.

V gene TRBV27 combines with J gene TRBJ1-2; 8 bases are a match to TRBD1. The germline gives CDR1 MNHEY, CDR2 SMNVEV (reference sequence). The CDR3 contains 16 residues. J lost 8 bases, V lost 6 bases, and 17 bases had no gene match. CDR3 nucleotides: TGTGCCAGCAGGGCTAGACAGGGGACCGCCTCGCGGGGCTACACCTTC. Its translation: CASRARQGTASRGYTF.

The CDR3 bases are TGTGCCAGCAGTACCGGGACAGGGCACTACGAGCAGTACTTC. Its protein is CASSTGTGHYEQYF. This chain joins TRBV2 and TRBJ2-7; 9 bases are shared with TRBD1. The CDR3 totals 14 residues. V shed 5 bases, J shed 3 bases, and the junction held 5 bases outside the gene matches. Germline V gene lookup returns CDR1 SNHLY and CDR2 FYNNEI.

The chain recombines TRBV18 with TRBJ1-5, with no clear D. This CDR3 is built from 17 residues. Germline CDR1 reads KGHSH; CDR2 reads LQKENI. V lost 3 bases and J lost 3, with 18 bases in between. The CDR3 region is CASSPAPRSLYNQPQHF. The DNA of the CDR3 is TGTGCCAGCTCACCCGCCCCGCGGTCGTTGTACAATCAGCCCCAGCATTTT.

The rearrangement joins TRBV25-1 to TRBJ1-2; 10 nucleotides match TRBD1. CDR1 is MGHDK, CDR2 SYGVNS, per germline. The CDR3 totals 15 residues. V shed 0 bases and J 4 bases; nucleotides not matched to a gene: 2. The CDR3 DNA sequence: TGTGCCAGCAGTGAATACGGGACAGGGGTCTATGGCTACACCTTC. It translates to CASSEYGTGVYGYTF.

The chain couples TRBV5-4 to TRBJ2-3, with D unresolved. The germline CDR1 and CDR2 sequences are SGHNT and YYREEE (reference sequence). With 0 bases removed from V and 1 base from J, the gap between germline ends came to 9 bases. This CDR3 region has 15 residues. CDR3 amino acids: CASSLALSGTDTQYF. CDR3 coding DNA: TGTGCCAGCAGCTTGGCCTTGTCCGGCACAGATACGCAGTATTTT.

The V gene is TRBV27, the J gene TRBJ1-1; D remains ambiguous. In germline, CDR1 is MNHEY, CDR2 SMNVEV (reference sequence). The CDR3 loop spans 13 amino acids. The germline V and J ends were trimmed by 5 bases and 0 bases, with 7 bases remaining between them. DNA for the CDR3: TGTGCCAGCAGTGTCGGAGTGAACACTGAAGCTTTCTTT. Translated, it gives CASSVGVNTEAFF.

This chain uses TRBV11-3 with TRBJ2-3; D is uncertain. CDR3 length: 13 residues. Germline assignment: CDR1 SGHNT and CDR2 YENEEA. Trimming took off 1 base at V and 3 bases at J, with 5 bases between the two ends. CDR3 region: CASSLAGTDTQYF. The CDR3 DNA follows: TGTGCCAGCAGCTTAGCCGGGACAGATACGCAGTATTTT.

The chain carries TRBV5-1 and TRBJ2-5, with TRBD1 as a possible D gene (6 bases). V was pared by 4 bases and J by 0 bases, with 13 bases between. The CDR3 extends over 15 amino acids. Germline loops: CDR1 SGHRS, CDR2 YFSETQ. CDR3 coding DNA: TGCGCCAGCAGCCCCCCAACAGGGTACCAAGAGACCCAGTACTTC. Protein sequence: CASSPPTGYQETQYF.